The 31 T cell receptor beta chains listed next were all sequenced from one sample in a study of blood T cell repertoires in COVID-19. Measured with immunoSEQ multiplex PCR; TCRdb has only the in-frame clones, and not every one. The top ten hold roughly 8.4% of the sample, which has 85,000 to 100,000 clones, around three quarters seen once. Material for sequencing was peripheral blood. These receptors were obtained from a man aged 45 to 65 who had recovered from COVID-19.

The gene calls are TRBV6-2 or TRBV6-3 and TRBJ1-2; TRBD1 is a possible D gene (6 bases). Trimming left V 0 bases short and J 8 bases short, with 16 bases between. The germline gives CDR1 MNHEY, CDR2 SVGEGT. This CDR3 has 15 amino acids. The CDR3 DNA is TGTGCCAGCAGTTACTCGATCGGGGGGGCTCGCGGCTACACCTTC. This translates into CASSYSIGGARGYTF.

V and J are TRBV10-3 and TRBJ1-6; 9 bases map to TRBD1. J lost 12 bases, V lost 5 bases, and 8 bases had no gene match. Germline lookup yields CDR1 ENHRY and CDR2 SYGVKD. The CDR3 runs 14 residues. The CDR3 spells CAISSGDRAGPLHF. CDR3 nucleotides: TGTGCCATCAGTTCAGGGGACAGGGCTGGACCCCTCCACTTT.

The chain combines TRBV7-9 with TRBJ2-4, with a tentative D call TRBD1 (5 bases). Germline assignment: CDR1 SEHNR and CDR2 FQNEAQ (reference sequence). V was clipped by 4 bases and J by 3 bases, with 13 bases between them. The length of the CDR3 is 15 residues. CDR3 sequence reads: CASSSLQGDKNIQYF. The CDR3 DNA reads TGTGCCAGCAGCTCGCTCCAGGGCGACAAAAACATTCAGTACTTC.

The chain's CDR3 is CASSPGQGYNYGYTF. DNA for the CDR3: TGTGCCAGCAGCCCGGGACAGGGCTACAACTATGGCTACACCTTC. The chain is built from TRBV5-5 and TRBJ1-2; 9 nucleotides align to TRBD1. Looked up from germline, CDR1 is SGHKS and CDR2 is YYEKEE (reference sequence). Losses at the gene ends were 4 bases for V and 2 bases for J; bases not matched to a gene: 6. This CDR3 spans 15 amino acids.

This chain connects TRBV5-1 to TRBJ2-7; 9 nucleotides align to TRBD2. J gave up 6 bases and V 0 bases, and 7 bases lay outside the gene matches. CDR3 length equals 15 residues. From germline, CDR1 is SGHRS and CDR2 YFSETQ. The CDR3 region is CASSLEGGGVIEQYF. The CDR3 nucleotides are TGCGCCAGCAGCTTGGAGGGCGGGGGGGTGATCGAGCAGTACTTC. Full variable domain (missing parts from reference TRBV5-1 and TRBJ2-7): KAGVTQTPRYLIKTRGQQVTLSCSPISGHRSVSWYQQTPGQGLQFLFEYFSETQRNKGNFPGRFSGRQFSNSRSEMNVSTLELGDSALYLCASSLEGGGVIEQYFGPGTRLTVT.

The chain combines TRBV4-3 with TRBJ1-4, with TRBD1 as a possible D gene (5 bases). Germline-derived CDR1 and CDR2 are LGHNA and YSLEER. Trimming took off 2 bases at V and 6 bases at J, with 16 bases between the two ends. CDR3 size: 16 residues. The CDR3 is CASSQTRGGGDEKLFF. CDR3 nucleotides: TGCGCCAGCAGCCAAACACGCGGGGGAGGGGATGAAAAACTGTTTTTT.

V and J are TRBV7-9 and TRBJ2-7; 7 nucleotides agree with TRBD1. The CDR3 extends over 14 amino acids. V lost 6 bases, J lost 6 bases, and 11 bases stayed unmatched. From germline, CDR1 is SEHNR and CDR2 FQNEAQ (reference sequence). This CDR3 reads CASSLHRGRAEQYF. The CDR3 bases are TGTGCCAGCAGTCTTCACAGGGGTCGCGCCGAGCAGTACTTC.

The chain uses TRBV2 and TRBJ2-1; D possibly corresponds to TRBD2 (5 bases). Germline loops: CDR1 SNHLY, CDR2 FYNNEI. Trimming shortened V by 5 bases and J by 1 base, and 12 bases separated the two germline ends. The length of the CDR3 is 15 residues. The CDR3 spells CASSQITSSYNEQFF. The CDR3 DNA reads TGTGCCAGCAGTCAGATCACTAGTTCCTACAATGAGCAGTTCTTC.

The rearrangement uses TRBV19 and TRBJ1-4, with a possible D match to TRBD1 (6 bases). V was clipped by 10 bases and J by 0 bases, with 12 bases between them. The CDR3 is 14 residues long. CDR1 is LNHDA, CDR2 SQIVND, per germline (reference sequence). The CDR3 reads CATGTQSTNEKLFF. The CDR3 DNA reads TGTGCCACCGGGACACAGTCAACTAATGAAAAACTGTTTTTT.

This clone came up a few times. The chain is built from TRBV7-6 and TRBJ1-1; D call uncertain. CDR3 length: 13 amino acids. CDR1 is SGHVS and CDR2 is FNYEAQ in the germline V gene. With 5 bases removed from V and 2 bases from J, the gap between germline ends came to 9 bases. For the CDR3, the DNA is TGTGCCAGCAGCCCCAGGCCCAACACTGAAGCTTTCTTT. Protein: CASSPRPNTEAFF.

The chain carries TRBV5-1 and TRBJ2-7, with 10 bases fitting TRBD1. The V gene's germline CDR1 is SGHRS and CDR2 YFSETQ. The CDR3 runs to 16 residues. After removal of 1 base from V and 4 bases from J, the junction contained 8 bases not matched to a gene. The CDR3 protein is CASSLSRDRGRYEQYF. The CDR3 DNA reads as TGCGCCAGCAGCTTGTCCCGGGACAGGGGTAGATACGAGCAGTACTTC.

This chain uses TRBV11-1 with TRBJ2-7; D is undetermined. V lost 3 bases to trimming and J lost 2 bases, with 14 bases between them. The CDR3 loop spans 15 amino acids. CDR1 is SGHAT and CDR2 is FQDESV in the germline V gene (reference sequence). The CDR3 DNA sequence: TGTGCCAGCAGCTTTGGCCAAAAGAGCGCCTACGAGCAGTACTTC. It encodes CASSFGQKSAYEQYF.

The genes are TRBV10-2 and TRBJ2-1; 9 bases are shared with TRBD2. Germline lookup yields CDR1 WSHSY and CDR2 SAAADI. This CDR3 comprises 17 residues. V gave up 4 bases and J gave up 4 bases; unmatched junction bases: 11. This CDR3 is CASSGGAGGSPYNEQFF. The CDR3 nucleotides read TGCGCCAGCAGTGGGGGTGCGGGGGGGTCCCCTTACAATGAGCAGTTCTTC.

The chain links TRBV5-1 to TRBJ1-5; D perhaps matches TRBD1 (6 bases). Trimming left V 0 bases short and J 8 bases short, with 15 bases between. The V gene's germline CDR1 is SGHRS and CDR2 YFSETQ. There are 15 residues in the CDR3. CDR3 DNA: TGCGCCAGCAGCTTGGGCAGGGGACCTTCAGAGCCCCAGCATTTT. It encodes CASSLGRGPSEPQHF.

CDR3 nucleotides: TGTGCCAGTAGTATAGATCTGGGCGGGTACTACGAGCAGTACTTC. Translating gives CASSIDLGGYYEQYF. The chain uses TRBV19 and TRBJ2-7; the D gene is possibly TRBD2 (5 bases). Trimming stripped 0 bases from V and 3 bases from J, with 12 bases between. This CDR3 comprises 15 residues. Germline-derived CDR1 and CDR2 are LNHDA and SQIVND (reference sequence).

The V and J genes are TRBV6-6 and TRBJ2-3, with 9 bases identical to TRBD2. With V trimmed by 0 bases and J by 6 bases, 4 bases remained unmatched. This CDR3 region has 15 residues. CDR1 is MNHNY, CDR2 SVGAGI, per germline (reference sequence). CDR3 in amino acids: CASSYSVAGADTQYF. The CDR3 DNA reads as TGTGCCAGCAGTTACTCTGTAGCGGGGGCCGATACGCAGTATTTT.

The genes are TRBV9 and TRBJ2-2; 8 bases match TRBD1. Trimming cost V 0 bases and J 4 bases; bases outside gene matches: 5. Per germline, CDR1 SGDLS and CDR2 YYNGEE. CDR3 length: 16 amino acids. In DNA, the CDR3 is TGTGCCAGCAGCGTAGAGAGAGACAGGGGCACCGGGGAGCTGTTTTTT. Encoded protein: CASSVERDRGTGELFF.

The chain combines TRBV5-1 with TRBJ2-2, with TRBD1 identical over 8 bases. Losses at the gene ends were 2 bases for V and 5 bases for J; bases not matched to a gene: 5. The V gene's germline CDR1 is SGHRS and CDR2 YFSETQ. This CDR3 is built from 15 residues. Written as DNA, the CDR3 is TGCGCCAGCAGCTTACAGGGGGAAAAGACCGGGGAGCTGTTTTTT. Translated: CASSLQGEKTGELFF.

The rearrangement links TRBV3-1 (or the pseudogene TRBV3-2) to TRBJ1-5, with 9 positions matching TRBD1. This CDR3 region has 16 residues. Germline values: CDR1 LGHDT, CDR2 YNNKEL (reference sequence). V lost 4 bases, J lost 3 bases, and 7 bases stayed unmatched. CDR3 coding DNA: TGTGCCAGCAGCCCCGGGGGGACAGGGTTCAATCAGCCCCAGCATTTT. This sequence encodes CASSPGGTGFNQPQHF.

The chain is built from TRBV9 and TRBJ2-3; D not certain. V lost 4 bases to trimming and J lost 5 bases, with 5 bases between them. Germline loops: CDR1 SGDLS, CDR2 YYNGEE. CDR3 length: 11 residues. This chain's CDR3 is CASSHLDTQYF. The CDR3 bases are TGTGCCAGCAGCCATTTAGATACGCAGTATTTT.

This clone occurred a few times. The rearrangement links TRBV19 to TRBJ1-1, with 8 bases fitting TRBD1. V lost 5 bases, J lost 1 base, and 6 bases stayed unmatched. The germline gives CDR1 LNHDA, CDR2 SQIVND (reference sequence). The CDR3 spans 15 residues. CDR3 sequence (DNA): TGTGCCAGTAGTCCCGGGGACAGGACGAACACTGAAGCTTTCTTT. As protein: CASSPGDRTNTEAFF.

The rearrangement uses TRBV12-5 and TRBJ1-6, with a weak D call TRBD1 (6 bases). Trimming removed 7 bases from V and 10 bases from J, with 14 bases in between. The V gene's germline CDR1 is LGHNT and CDR2 FRNRAP. The CDR3 is 13 amino acids. CDR3 coding DNA: TGTGCTAGTGCCCCACAGGGTTCCTCACCCCTCCACTTT. It specifies CASAPQGSSPLHF.

This chain connects TRBV18 to TRBJ1-2; 11 bases align to TRBD1. J was trimmed by 3 bases and V by 5 bases; bases with no gene match: 5. There are 15 residues in the CDR3. CDR1 and CDR2 from the germline V gene are KGHSH and LQKENI. The CDR3 here is CASSSPGQGDYGYTF. The CDR3 DNA reads as TGTGCCAGCTCATCGCCGGGACAGGGGGACTATGGCTACACCTTC.

The chain uses TRBV19 and TRBJ1-1, with unresolved D. V lost 5 bases to trimming and J lost 0 bases, with 13 bases between them. CDR3 size: 15 residues. The germline V gene has CDR1 LNHDA and CDR2 SQIVND (reference sequence). CDR3 in amino acids: CASSGSGAMNTEAFF. The CDR3 DNA follows: TGTGCCAGTAGTGGGTCAGGTGCAATGAACACTGAAGCTTTCTTT. The full variable domain, its missing parts supplied by reference TRBV19 and TRBJ1-1, is DGGITQSPKYLFRKEGQNVTLSCEQNLNHDAMYWYRQDPGQGLRLIYYSQIVNDFQKGDIAEGYSVSREKKESFPLTVTSAQKNPTAFYLCASSGSGAMNTEAFFGQGTRLTVV.

The genes are TRBV5-1 and TRBJ1-2; 7 bases are shared with TRBD1. The CDR3 loop spans 14 amino acids. Germline V CDR1 and CDR2: SGHRS, YFSETQ. Trimming removed 5 bases from V and 6 bases from J; junction bases left unmatched: 10. The CDR3 spells CASRPGQEGDGYTF. The CDR3 DNA reads TGCGCCAGCAGACCTGGACAGGAGGGGGATGGCTACACCTTC. Full variable domain (outside the CDR3, taken from reference TRBV5-1 and TRBJ1-2): KAGVTQTPRYLIKTRGQQVTLSCSPISGHRSVSWYQQTPGQGLQFLFEYFSETQRNKGNFPGRFSGRQFSNSRSEMNVSTLELGDSALYLCASRPGQEGDGYTFGSGTRLTVV.

The V gene is TRBV9, the J gene TRBJ1-4, with D possibly matching TRBD1 (6 bases). Per germline, CDR1 SGDLS and CDR2 YYNGEE. V was clipped by 4 bases and J by 2 bases, with 12 bases between them. The CDR3 has 15 amino acids. In DNA form, the CDR3 reads TGTGCCAGCAGCATCCAGGGGTTGACTAATGAAAAACTGTTTTTT. Its protein product is CASSIQGLTNEKLFF.

This clone was recorded a few times. V and J are TRBV28 and TRBJ1-1, with D perhaps TRBD1 (5 bases). From germline, CDR1 is MDHEN and CDR2 SYDVKM. The CDR3 loop spans 13 amino acids. V was clipped by 6 bases and J by 3 bases, with 11 bases between them. CDR3 nucleotide sequence: TGTGCCAGCAGGTCGGGGGGGTACACTGAAGCTTTCTTT. It yields the protein CASRSGGYTEAFF.

This chain links TRBV19 with TRBJ1-2; D remains ambiguous. The CDR3 is 14 amino acids. Germline CDR1 LNHDA, CDR2 SQIVND (reference sequence). Trimming removed 1 base from V and 2 bases from J, with 8 bases in between. CDR3 sequence reads: CASSIGGGNYGYTF. In DNA, the CDR3 is TGTGCCAGTAGTATAGGAGGAGGGAACTATGGCTACACCTTC. Filled out from reference TRBV19 and TRBJ1-2, the complete variable domain reads DGGITQSPKYLFRKEGQNVTLSCEQNLNHDAMYWYRQDPGQGLRLIYYSQIVNDFQKGDIAEGYSVSREKKESFPLTVTSAQKNPTAFYLCASSIGGGNYGYTFGSGTRLTVV.

This chain joins TRBV10-3 and TRBJ1-1, with 8 bases fitting TRBD1. V lost 1 base, J lost 8 bases, and 6 bases stayed unmatched. The CDR3 has 14 residues. Germline CDR1 ENHRY, CDR2 SYGVKD. In DNA form, the CDR3 reads TGTGCCATCAGTGAGTTGGGACAGGCTTCCGAAGCTTTCTTT. Translation: CAISELGQASEAFF.

A few counts support this clone. CDR3 DNA sequence: TGTGCCAGCAGAAAAACCCAGGGGGATCGTTCACCCCTCCACTTT. Translation: CASRKTQGDRSPLHF. This chain links TRBV14 with TRBJ1-6; TRBD1 matches at 7 bases. This CDR3 is 15 amino acids long. Trimming removed 6 bases from V and 9 bases from J; junction bases left unmatched: 11. The germline CDR1 and CDR2 sequences are SGHDN and FVKESK.

In regard to this clone: The same CDR3 can be traced to other DNA sequences in this sample. This chain links TRBV20-1 with TRBJ2-5; the match to TRBD2 covers 8 bases. The CDR3 runs 14 residues. The V segment lost 3 bases and the J segment 1 base; nucleotides outside the gene matches: 4. The V gene's germline CDR1 is DFQATT and CDR2 SNEGSKA (reference sequence). The CDR3 nucleotides are TGCAGTGCTAGTCGAACTAGCGGCCAAGAGACCCAGTACTTC. It codes for CSASRTSGQETQYF.